This TCR beta chain appears in the sequencing data of a study of sequential checkpoint blockade in melanoma (dated by TCRdb to about 2019). Turning to the overall study: Patients were assigned by 1:1 randomization to either first-line nivolumab followed by ipilimumab (arm A) or ipilimumab followed by nivolumab (arm B). For about two dozen patients, matched tumor biopsies were obtained before treatment and at week 13, following single-agent nivolumab (arm A) or ipilimumab (arm B). The same lesion was the source of approximately 79% of the matched pre- and post-treatment tumor biopsy pairs. DNA from more than 70 pretreatment melanoma tumor samples was subjected to TCRbeta immunosequencing. Both trial sequences were followed by maintenance nivolumab. Overall study results and their limits: Patients whose tumor T-cell fraction and clonality increased by week 13 were about 30 times more likely to achieve clinical benefit. Tumor T-cell fraction and clonality were found to correlate with PD-L1 staining and CD8+ T-cell counts but not with mutational load. Larger, independent patient cohorts are needed to validate the response-prediction model that combines TCR metrics and mutation burden. Within-arm analyses of tumor T-cell fraction were constrained by small sample sizes and reduced statistical power. Among patients in the nivolumab-first arm (arm A), tumor TIL clonality before treatment was associated with response (P = .04).

CDR1 and CDR2 are read off the germline V gene as SGHRS and YFSETQ. The CDR3 covers 15 residues, taking in both the cysteine and the phenylalanine. Of all the DNA, just the CDR3 is kept, 45 bases in frame from base 1. V is reduced by 0 bases and J by 2 bases, leaving a spacing of 10 bases between them. Comment on this clone: No antigen is known for it. Base qualities were left out, and no much larger clone turns up one base away.

This specimen's treatment or condition label, interpreted: randomized to nivolumab then ipilimumab (arm A) or the reverse (arm B). No trial patient had received prior DNA-damaging chemotherapy. The samples were obtained from melanoma patients enrolled in CheckMate 064, an open-label, randomized phase II trial testing sequential checkpoint blockade. Genomic DNA from formalin-fixed paraffin-embedded (FFPE) tissue samples was used for tumor TCR sequencing. The immunoSEQ Assay was used to immunosequence TCRbeta CDR3 regions from genomic DNA. Prior to high-throughput sequencing, genomic DNA was amplified by bias-controlled multiplex PCR. The original methods were these. To quantify the absolute abundance of each unique TCRbeta CDR3 region, the sequences were collapsed and filtered. Clonality, defined as 1 minus Pielou's evenness, was calculated using only productive rearrangements. Tumor T-cell fraction was computed by normalizing TCRbeta template counts to usable DNA, estimated from several housekeeping genes. A previously published method was used to identify clones whose frequencies were significantly greater in on-treatment samples than in baseline samples. Not all clones reach the TCRdb copy of this immuneACCESS table, which keeps in-frame sequences only. Checked studies attribute under half of the gap to unresolved V genes and leave the rest unexplained. The DNA gave D and trimming, while V, J and clone size come from that table. The sample data list about 3,200 clones, and over 15% of these were observed just once. The ten largest clones take up under 30% of the sample.

The receptor was derived from a human donor with melanoma. Recombination connected TRBV5-1 to TRBJ2-3; confidence is insufficient to name the D gene. The input for sequencing was tumor tissue (inferred from file names), taken from a patient given nivolumab and ipilimumab in sequence. The DNA is as follows: TGCGCCAGCAGCTTGGAAGCAGATAACACAGATACGCAGTATTTT. The encoded protein is CASSLEADNTDTQYF.